This T cell receptor (beta chain) was captured in a study of T-cell reconstitution after alpha-beta-depleted transplantation in children. Unique molecular identifiers were incorporated when the TCRbeta library was constructed. TCRdb redid the calling of the PCR reads with MiXCR, one entry per CDR3 protein. The repertoire holds 80,000 to 95,000 distinct CDR3 sequences, with more than 7% as singletons. A note on this clonotype: A read error may produce the germline difference seen at one junction end.

CDR1 and CDR2 (germline): DFQATT, SNEGSKA (reference sequence). There are 19 residues in the CDR3. The TCR was taken from a human donor who donated a stem cell graft to a child with congenital amegakaryocytic thrombocytopenia. Sample: PBMCs from the stem cell graft donor, taken from the stem cell graft. This sequence joins TRBV20-1 and TRBJ2-2; 9 nucleotides match TRBD2. The CDR3 is CRAMIPGLAGPTNTGELFF. The CDR3 nucleotides read TGCAGGGCTATGATTCCGGGCCTAGCGGGACCAACGAACACCGGGGAGCTGTTTTTT.